Listed here is a single T cell receptor (beta chain). What it binds is unknown. This sample's RNA came from whole unsorted tissue. Trimming cost V 2 bases and J 10 bases; bases outside gene matches: 8. The CDR3 has 15 residues. CDR1 and CDR2 (germline): SGHVS, FQNEAQ. This entry comes from a study of tumor and adjacent non-tumor tissue in lung cancer. Study-wide background: Patients comprised 12 adenocarcinoma, a couple of squamous cell carcinoma and 1 small cell lung cancer.

TCRbeta libraries were built with three rounds of nested PCR, modified from ARM-PCR. TCRdb re-derived calls from the multiplex PCR reads in MiXCR, one entry per CDR3 protein. The data show around 70,000 distinct CDR3 sequences, 55% to 75% seen once. General observations from the study: Significantly higher TCR diversity was found in tumor than normal lung.

This sequence originates from a man aged 45-60 years with non-small cell lung cancer. Source material: lung tumor tissue. This chain uses TRBV7-8 with TRBJ2-1, with 10 positions matching TRBD2. For the CDR3, the DNA is TGTGCCAGCAGCTTATTCCCTAGCGGGAGAGGGGAGCAGTTCTTC. Its translation: CASSLFPSGRGEQFF.